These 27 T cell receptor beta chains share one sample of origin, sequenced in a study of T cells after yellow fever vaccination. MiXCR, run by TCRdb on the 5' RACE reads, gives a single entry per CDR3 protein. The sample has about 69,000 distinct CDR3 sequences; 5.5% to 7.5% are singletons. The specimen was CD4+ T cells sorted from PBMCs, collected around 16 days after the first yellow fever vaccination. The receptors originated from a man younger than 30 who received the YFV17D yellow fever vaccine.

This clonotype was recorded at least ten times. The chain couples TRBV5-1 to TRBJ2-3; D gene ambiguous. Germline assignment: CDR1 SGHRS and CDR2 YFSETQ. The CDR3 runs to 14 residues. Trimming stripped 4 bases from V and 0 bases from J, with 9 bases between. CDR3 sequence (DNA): TGCGCCAGCAGCGGGGAAGGGAGCACAGATACGCAGTATTTT. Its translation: CASSGEGSTDTQYF.

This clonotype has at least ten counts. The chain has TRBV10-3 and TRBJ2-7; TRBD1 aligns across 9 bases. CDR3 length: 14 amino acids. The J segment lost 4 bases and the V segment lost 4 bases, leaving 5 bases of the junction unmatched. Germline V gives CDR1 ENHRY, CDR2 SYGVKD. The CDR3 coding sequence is TGTGCCATCAGTGGACAGGGGGGAGTGTACGAGCAGTACTTC. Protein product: CAISGQGGVYEQYF.

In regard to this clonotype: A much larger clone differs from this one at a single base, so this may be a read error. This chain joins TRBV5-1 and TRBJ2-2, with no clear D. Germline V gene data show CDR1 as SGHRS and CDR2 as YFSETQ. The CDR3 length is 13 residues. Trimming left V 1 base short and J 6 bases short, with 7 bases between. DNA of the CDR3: TGCGCCAGCAGCTTGAGGGCGGCCGGGGAGCTGTTTTTT. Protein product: CASSLRAAGELFF.

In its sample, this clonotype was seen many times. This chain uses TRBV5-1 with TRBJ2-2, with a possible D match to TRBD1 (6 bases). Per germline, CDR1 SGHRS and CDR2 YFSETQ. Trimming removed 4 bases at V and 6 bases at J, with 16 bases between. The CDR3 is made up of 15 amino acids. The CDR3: CASSGTGLVAGELFF. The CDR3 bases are TGCGCCAGCAGCGGAACAGGGTTGGTTGCCGGGGAGCTGTTTTTT.

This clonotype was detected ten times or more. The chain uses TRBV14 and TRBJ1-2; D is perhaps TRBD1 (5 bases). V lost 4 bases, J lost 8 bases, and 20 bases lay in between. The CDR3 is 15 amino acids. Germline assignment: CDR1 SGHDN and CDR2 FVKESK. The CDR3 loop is CASSPGLGTMEGYTF. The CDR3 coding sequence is TGTGCCAGCAGCCCGGGACTCGGGACGATGGAAGGCTACACCTTC.

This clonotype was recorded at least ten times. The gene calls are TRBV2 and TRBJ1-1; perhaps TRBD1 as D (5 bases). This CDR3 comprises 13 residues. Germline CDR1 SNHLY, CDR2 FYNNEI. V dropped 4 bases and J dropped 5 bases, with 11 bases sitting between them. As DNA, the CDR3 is TGTGCCAGCAGTGTTGGCGGGGGAACTGAAGCTTTCTTT. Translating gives CASSVGGGTEAFF.

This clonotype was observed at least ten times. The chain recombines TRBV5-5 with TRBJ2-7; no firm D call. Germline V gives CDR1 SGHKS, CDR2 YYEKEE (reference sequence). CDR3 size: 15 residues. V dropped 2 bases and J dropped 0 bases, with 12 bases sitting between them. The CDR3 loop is CASSFSVTSSYEQYV. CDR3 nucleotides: TGTGCCAGCAGCTTTTCCGTGACCAGCTCCTACGAGCAGTACGTC.

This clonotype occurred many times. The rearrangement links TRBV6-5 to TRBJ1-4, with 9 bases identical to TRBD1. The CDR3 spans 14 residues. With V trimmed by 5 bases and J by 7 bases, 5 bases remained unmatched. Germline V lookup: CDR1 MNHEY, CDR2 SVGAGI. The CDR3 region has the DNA TGTGCCAGCAGTCGGGACAGGGCCGGTGAAAAACTGTTTTTT. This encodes CASSRDRAGEKLFF.

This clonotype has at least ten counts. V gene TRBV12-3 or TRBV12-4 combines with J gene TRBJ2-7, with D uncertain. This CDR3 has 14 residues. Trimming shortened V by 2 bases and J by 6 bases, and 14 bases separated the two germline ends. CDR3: CASSLIGRRSEQYF. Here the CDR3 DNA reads TGTGCCAGCAGTTTAATCGGTCGCAGGAGCGAGCAGTACTTC.

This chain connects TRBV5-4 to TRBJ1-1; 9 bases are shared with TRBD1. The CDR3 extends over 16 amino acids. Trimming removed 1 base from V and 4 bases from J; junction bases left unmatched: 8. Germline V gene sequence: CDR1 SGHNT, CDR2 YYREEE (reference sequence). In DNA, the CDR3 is TGTGCCAGCAGCTTGACAGGGGGCGCCTGGGGCACTGAAGCTTTCTTT. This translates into CASSLTGGAWGTEAFF.

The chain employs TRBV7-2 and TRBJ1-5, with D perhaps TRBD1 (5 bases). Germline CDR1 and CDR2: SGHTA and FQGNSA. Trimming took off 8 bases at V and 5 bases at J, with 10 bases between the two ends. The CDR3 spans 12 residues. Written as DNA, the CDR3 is TGTGCCAGCGCGGGGCCCGATCAGCCCCAGCATTTT. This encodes CASAGPDQPQHF.

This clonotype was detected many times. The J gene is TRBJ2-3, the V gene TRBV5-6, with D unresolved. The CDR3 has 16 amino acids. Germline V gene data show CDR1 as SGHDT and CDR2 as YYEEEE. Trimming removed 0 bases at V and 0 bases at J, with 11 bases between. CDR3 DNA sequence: TGTGCCAGCAGCTTGGTTAAGAGACGTAGCACAGATACGCAGTATTTT. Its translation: CASSLVKRRSTDTQYF.

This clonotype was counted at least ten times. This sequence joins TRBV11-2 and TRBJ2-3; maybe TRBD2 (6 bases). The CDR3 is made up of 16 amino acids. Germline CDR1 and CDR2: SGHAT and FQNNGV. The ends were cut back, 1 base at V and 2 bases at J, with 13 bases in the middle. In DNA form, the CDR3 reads TGTGCCAGCAGCTTAGGCACTAGCCGAGACACAGATACGCAGTATTTT. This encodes CASSLGTSRDTDTQYF.

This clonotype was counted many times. CDR3 sequence: CSVEYGGSFTDTQYF. For the CDR3, the DNA is TGCAGTGTCGAATACGGCGGGAGTTTCACAGATACGCAGTATTTT. This chain links TRBV20-1 with TRBJ2-3; 7 bases map to TRBD2. Per germline, CDR1 DFQATT and CDR2 SNEGSKA (reference sequence). The CDR3 extends over 15 amino acids. V was clipped by 7 bases and J by 2 bases; unmatched bases: 12.

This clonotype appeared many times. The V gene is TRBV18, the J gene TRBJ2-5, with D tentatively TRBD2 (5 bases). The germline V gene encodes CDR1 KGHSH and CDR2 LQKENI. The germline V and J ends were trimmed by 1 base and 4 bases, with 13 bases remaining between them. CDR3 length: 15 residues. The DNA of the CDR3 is TGTGCCAGCTCACCACAGGGAGCAGGATCAGAGACCCAGTACTTC. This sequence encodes CASSPQGAGSETQYF. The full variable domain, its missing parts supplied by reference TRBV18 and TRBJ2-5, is NAGVMQNPRHLVRRRGQEARLRCSPMKGHSHVYWYRQLPEEGLKFMVYLQKENIIDESGMPKERFSAEFPKEGPSILRIQQVVRGDSAAYFCASSPQGAGSETQYFGPGTRLLVL.

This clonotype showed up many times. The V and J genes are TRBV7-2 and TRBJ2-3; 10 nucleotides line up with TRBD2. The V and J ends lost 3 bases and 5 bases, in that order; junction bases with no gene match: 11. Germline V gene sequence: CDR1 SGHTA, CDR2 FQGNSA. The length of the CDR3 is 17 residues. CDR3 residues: CASSLSTSGVLRDTQYF. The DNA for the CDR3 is TGTGCCAGCAGCTTGTCTACTAGCGGGGTTTTAAGAGATACGCAGTATTTT.

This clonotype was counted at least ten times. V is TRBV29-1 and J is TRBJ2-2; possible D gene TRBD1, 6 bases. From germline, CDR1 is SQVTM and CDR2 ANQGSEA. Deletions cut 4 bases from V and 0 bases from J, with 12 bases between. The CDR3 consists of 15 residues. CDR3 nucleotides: TGCAGCGTTGGTCGTCAGGGGCCGAACACCGGGGAGCTGTTTTTT. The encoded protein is CSVGRQGPNTGELFF.

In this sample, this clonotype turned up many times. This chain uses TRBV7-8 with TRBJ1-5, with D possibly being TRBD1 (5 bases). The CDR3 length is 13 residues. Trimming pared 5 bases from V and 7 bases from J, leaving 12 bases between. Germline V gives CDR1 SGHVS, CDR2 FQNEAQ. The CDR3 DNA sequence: TGTGCCAGCAGCGGGGGGGGGGAACAGCCCCAGCATTTT. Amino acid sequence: CASSGGGEQPQHF.

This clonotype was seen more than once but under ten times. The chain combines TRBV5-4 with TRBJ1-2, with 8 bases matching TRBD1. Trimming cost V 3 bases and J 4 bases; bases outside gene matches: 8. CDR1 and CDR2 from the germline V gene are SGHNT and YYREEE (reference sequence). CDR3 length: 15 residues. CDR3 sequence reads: CASSWTGSIGYGYTF. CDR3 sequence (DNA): TGTGCCAGCAGCTGGACAGGGTCGATAGGCTATGGCTACACCTTC.

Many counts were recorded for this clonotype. The CDR3 is CASSLRLAGSGYEQYF. CDR3 nucleotide sequence: TGTGCCAGCAGTTTAAGGCTAGCGGGCTCCGGGTACGAGCAGTACTTC. The gene calls are TRBV12-3 or TRBV12-4 and TRBJ2-7, with 8 bases lining up with TRBD2. The CDR3 has 16 amino acids. V lost 2 bases and J lost 4; bases outside the gene matches: 10.

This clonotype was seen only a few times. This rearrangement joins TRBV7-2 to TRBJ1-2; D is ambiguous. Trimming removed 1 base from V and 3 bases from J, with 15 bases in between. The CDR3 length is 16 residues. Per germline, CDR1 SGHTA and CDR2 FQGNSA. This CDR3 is CASSLGRNTADYGYTF. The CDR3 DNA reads TGTGCCAGCAGCTTAGGTCGTAATACGGCTGACTATGGCTACACCTTC. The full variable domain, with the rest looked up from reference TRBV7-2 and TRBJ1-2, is GAGVSQSPSNKVTEKGKDVELRCDPISGHTALYWYRQSLGQGLEFLIYFQGNSAPDKSGLPSDRFSAERTGGSVSTLTIQRTQQEDSAVYLCASSLGRNTADYGYTFGSGTRLTVV.

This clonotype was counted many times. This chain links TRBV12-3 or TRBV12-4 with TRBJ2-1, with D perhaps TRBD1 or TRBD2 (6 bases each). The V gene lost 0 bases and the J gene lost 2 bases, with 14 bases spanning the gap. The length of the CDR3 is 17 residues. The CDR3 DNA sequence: TGTGCCAGCAGTTTAGCGGAGGGGGGTCGCGCCTACAATGAGCAGTTCTTC. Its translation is CASSLAEGGRAYNEQFF.

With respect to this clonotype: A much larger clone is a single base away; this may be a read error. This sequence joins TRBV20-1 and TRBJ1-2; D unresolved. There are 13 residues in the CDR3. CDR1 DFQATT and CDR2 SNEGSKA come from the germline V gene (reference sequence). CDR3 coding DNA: TGCAGTGTTCGGCAGACTCTTAACTATGACTACACCTTC. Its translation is CSVRQTLNYDYTF.

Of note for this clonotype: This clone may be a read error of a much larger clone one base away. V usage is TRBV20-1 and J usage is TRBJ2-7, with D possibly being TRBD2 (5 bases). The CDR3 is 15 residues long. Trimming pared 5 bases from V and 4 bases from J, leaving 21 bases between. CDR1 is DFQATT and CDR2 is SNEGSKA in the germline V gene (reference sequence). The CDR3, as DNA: TGCAGTGCTGACGGCCGGGCCGCCGGGGAATACGAGCAGTACTTC. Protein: CSADGRAAGEYEQYF.

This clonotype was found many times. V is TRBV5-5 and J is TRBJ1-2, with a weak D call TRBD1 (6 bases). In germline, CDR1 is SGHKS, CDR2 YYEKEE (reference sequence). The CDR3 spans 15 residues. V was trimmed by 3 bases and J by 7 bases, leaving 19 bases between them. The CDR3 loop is CASSSDYQGRGGYTF. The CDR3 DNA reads TGTGCCAGCAGCTCAGACTATCAGGGGCGCGGTGGCTACACCTTC.

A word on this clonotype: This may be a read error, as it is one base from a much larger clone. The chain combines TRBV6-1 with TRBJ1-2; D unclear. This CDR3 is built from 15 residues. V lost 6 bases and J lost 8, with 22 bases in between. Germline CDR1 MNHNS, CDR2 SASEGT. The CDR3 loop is CASRPGIGKIWGYTF. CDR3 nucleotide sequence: TGTGCCAGCAGGCCCGGGATAGGGAAGATCTGGGGCTACACCTTC.

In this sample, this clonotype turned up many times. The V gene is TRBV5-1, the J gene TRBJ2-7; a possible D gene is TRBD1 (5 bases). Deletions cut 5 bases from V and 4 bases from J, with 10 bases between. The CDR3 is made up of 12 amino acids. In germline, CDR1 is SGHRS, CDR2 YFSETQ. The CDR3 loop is CASRDMNYEQYF. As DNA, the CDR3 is TGCGCCAGCAGGGACATGAATTACGAGCAGTACTTC.